This T cell receptor (beta chain) was identified during a study of blood T cell repertoires in COVID-19. V gave up 1 base and J gave up 5 bases; unmatched junction bases: 8. CDR1 is SEHNR and CDR2 is FQNEAQ in the germline V gene (reference sequence). This CDR3 spans 17 amino acids. Profiling relied on immunoSEQ multiplex PCR, and the TCRdb table lists in-frame clones only, not all of them. This sample carries about 54,000 clones, over 80% of them seen once, and the ten largest clones take roughly 3.4%. Patients in Seattle were enrolled during active infection, then followed longitudinally. The specimen sequenced was peripheral blood. The chain is built from TRBV7-9 and TRBJ2-5, with TRBD2 matching 12 bases. This sequence was found in a man in his forties with COVID-19, enrolled during active disease. The CDR3 reads CASSLVLAGGPWETQYF. For the CDR3, the DNA is TGTGCCAGCAGCTTAGTGCTAGCGGGAGGGCCATGGGAGACCCAGTACTTC.